One T cell receptor (beta chain) is described in this entry. Sequenced by immunoSEQ multiplex PCR; TCRdb stores in-frame clones only, minus some. The sample contains millions of clones, roughly 91% of which appear only once. Naive-designated CD8 cells lacked CD45RO, were positively enriched for CCR7, and omitted terminally differentiated effector memory CD45RA+ cells. Every one of the donors was a Caucasian adult that lived in Nashville, Tennessee. This sample stems from a study of shared clonotypes between healthy human individuals. CDR1 and CDR2 (germline): SGHRS, YFSETQ. The CDR3 is 14 residues long. V was cut by 3 bases and J by 4 bases, with 14 bases left in between.

The specimen sequenced was naive CD8+ T cells from PBMCs. This chain connects TRBV5-1 to TRBJ2-7; D perhaps matches TRBD2 (6 bases). The sequence was obtained from a man aged 18 to 30 in good health. Some clones in this sample may be carry-over from other donors' samples. CDR3 DNA: TGCGCCAGCAGCTCCGGCGGGGATTATTACGAGCAGTACTTC. As protein: CASSSGGDYYEQYF.